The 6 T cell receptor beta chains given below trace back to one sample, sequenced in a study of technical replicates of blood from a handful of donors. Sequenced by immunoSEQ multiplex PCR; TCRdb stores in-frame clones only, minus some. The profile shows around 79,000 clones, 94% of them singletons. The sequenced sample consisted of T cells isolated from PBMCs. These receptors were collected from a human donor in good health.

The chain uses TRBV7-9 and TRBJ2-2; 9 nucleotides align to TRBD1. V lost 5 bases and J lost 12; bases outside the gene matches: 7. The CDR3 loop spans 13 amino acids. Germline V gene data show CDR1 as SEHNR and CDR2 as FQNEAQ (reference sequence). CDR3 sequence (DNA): TGTGCCAGCAGCGAAGGGACAGGGTATAAGCTGTTTTTT. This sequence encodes CASSEGTGYKLFF.

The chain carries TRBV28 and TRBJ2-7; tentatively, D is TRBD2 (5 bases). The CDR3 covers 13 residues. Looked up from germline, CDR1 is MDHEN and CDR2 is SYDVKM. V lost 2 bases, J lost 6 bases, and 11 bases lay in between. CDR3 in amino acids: CASSLARRSEQYF. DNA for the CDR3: TGTGCCAGCAGTTTAGCCAGGAGGTCCGAGCAGTACTTC. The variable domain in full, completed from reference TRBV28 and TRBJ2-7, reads DVKVTQSSRYLVKRTGEKVFLECVQDMDHENMFWYRQDPGLGLRLIYFSYDVKMKEKGDIPEGYSVSREKKERFSLILESASTNQTSMYLCASSLARRSEQYFGPGTRLTVT.

The CDR3 here is CASSLPGGRNEQFF. The CDR3 region has the DNA TGTGCCAGCAGCCTCCCAGGGGGGCGTAATGAGCAGTTCTTC. The rearrangement joins TRBV5-5 to TRBJ2-1, with D maybe TRBD1 (7 bases). This CDR3 contains 14 residues. V was cut by 4 bases and J by 7 bases, with 15 bases left in between. Germline V gene data show CDR1 as SGHKS and CDR2 as YYEKEE (reference sequence). The full variable domain, in which reference TRBV5-5 and TRBJ2-1 provide the parts outside the CDR3, is DAGVTQSPTHLIKTRGQQVTLRCSPISGHKSVSWYQQVLGQGPQFIFQYYEKEERGRGNFPDRFSARQFPNYSSELNVNALLLGDSALYLCASSLPGGRNEQFFGPGTRLTVL.

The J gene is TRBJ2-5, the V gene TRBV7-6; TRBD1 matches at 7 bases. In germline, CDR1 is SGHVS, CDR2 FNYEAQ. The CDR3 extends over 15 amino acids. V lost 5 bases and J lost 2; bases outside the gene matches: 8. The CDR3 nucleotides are TGTGCCAGCAGCATATGGACAGGTCAACAAGAGACCCAGTACTTC. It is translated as CASSIWTGQQETQYF.

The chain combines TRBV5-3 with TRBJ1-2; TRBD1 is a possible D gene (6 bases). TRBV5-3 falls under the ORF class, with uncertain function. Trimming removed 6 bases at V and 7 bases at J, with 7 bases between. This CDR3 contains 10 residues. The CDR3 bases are TGTGCCAGAACAGGGGTTGGCTACACCTTC. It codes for CARTGVGYTF.

The CDR3 here is CASRQPNSDEQFF. The CDR3 DNA reads as TGTGCCAGCCGTCAACCTAACTCCGATGAGCAGTTCTTC. The genes are TRBV5-4 and TRBJ2-1, with D unresolved. This CDR3 has 13 residues. V lost 7 bases, J lost 8 bases, and 16 bases lay in between. CDR1 and CDR2 from the germline V gene are SGHNT and YYREEE (reference sequence).